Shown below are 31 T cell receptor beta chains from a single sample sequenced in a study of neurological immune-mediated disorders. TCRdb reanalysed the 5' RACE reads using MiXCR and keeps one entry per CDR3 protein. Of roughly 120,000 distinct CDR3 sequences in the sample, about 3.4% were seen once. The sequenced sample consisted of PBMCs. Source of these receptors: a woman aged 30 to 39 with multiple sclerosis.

The CDR3 protein is CSVEGGGSDTQYF. DNA for the CDR3: TGCAGCGTTGAAGGAGGGGGGTCAGATACGCAGTATTTT. The V and J genes are TRBV29-1 and TRBJ2-3; D assignment may be TRBD1 or TRBD2 (6 bases each). The CDR3 is 13 residues long. V was cut by 1 base and J by 4 bases, with 9 bases left in between. CDR1 is SQVTM and CDR2 is ANQGSEA in the germline V gene.

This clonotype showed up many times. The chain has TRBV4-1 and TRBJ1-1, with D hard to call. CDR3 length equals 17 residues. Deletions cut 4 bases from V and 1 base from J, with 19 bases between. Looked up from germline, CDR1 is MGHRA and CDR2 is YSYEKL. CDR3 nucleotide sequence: TGCGCCAGCAGCCTTTCATTGGGGTCACATGGGAACACTGAAGCTTTCTTT. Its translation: CASSLSLGSHGNTEAFF.

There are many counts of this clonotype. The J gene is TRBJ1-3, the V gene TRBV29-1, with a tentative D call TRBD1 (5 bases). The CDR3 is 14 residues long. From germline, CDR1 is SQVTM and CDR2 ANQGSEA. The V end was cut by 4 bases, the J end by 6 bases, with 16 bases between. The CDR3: CSVAEWGTENTIYF. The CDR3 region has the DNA TGCAGCGTTGCCGAGTGGGGCACGGAAAACACCATATATTTT.

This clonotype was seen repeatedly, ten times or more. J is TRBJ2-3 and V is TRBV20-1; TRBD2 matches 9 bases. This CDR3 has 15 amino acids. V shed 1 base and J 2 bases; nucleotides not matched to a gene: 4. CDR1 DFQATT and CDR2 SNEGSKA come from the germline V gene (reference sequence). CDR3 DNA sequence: TGCAGTGCTAGAGTGGCTAGCGGGGTCACAGATACGCAGTATTTT. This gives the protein CSARVASGVTDTQYF.

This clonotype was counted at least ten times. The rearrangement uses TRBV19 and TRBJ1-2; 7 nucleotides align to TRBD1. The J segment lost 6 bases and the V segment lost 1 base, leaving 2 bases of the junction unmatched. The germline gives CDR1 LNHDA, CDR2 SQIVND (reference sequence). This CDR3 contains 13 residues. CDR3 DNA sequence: TGTGCCAGTAGTATAGGGACAGGCCATGGCTACACCTTC. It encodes CASSIGTGHGYTF.

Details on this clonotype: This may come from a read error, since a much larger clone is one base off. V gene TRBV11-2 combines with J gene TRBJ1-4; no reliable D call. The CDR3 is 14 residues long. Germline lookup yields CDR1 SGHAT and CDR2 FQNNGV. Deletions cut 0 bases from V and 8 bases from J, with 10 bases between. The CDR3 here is CASSLDQLGEKLFF. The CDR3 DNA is TGTGCCAGCAGCTTAGATCAACTGGGGGAAAAACTGTTTTTT.

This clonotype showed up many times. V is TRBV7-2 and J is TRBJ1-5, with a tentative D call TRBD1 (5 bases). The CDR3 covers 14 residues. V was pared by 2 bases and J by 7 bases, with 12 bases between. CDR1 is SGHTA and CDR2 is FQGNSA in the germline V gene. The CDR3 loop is CASSLMGLRQPQHF. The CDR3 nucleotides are TGTGCCAGCAGCTTAATGGGGCTACGGCAGCCCCAGCATTTT.

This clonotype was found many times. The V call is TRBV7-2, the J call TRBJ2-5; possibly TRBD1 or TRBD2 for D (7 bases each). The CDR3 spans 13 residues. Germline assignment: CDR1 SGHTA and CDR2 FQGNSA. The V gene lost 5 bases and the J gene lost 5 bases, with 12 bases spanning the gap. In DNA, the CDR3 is TGTGCCAGCAGCCCCAGGGGGGGCGAGACCCAGTACTTC. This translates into CASSPRGGETQYF.

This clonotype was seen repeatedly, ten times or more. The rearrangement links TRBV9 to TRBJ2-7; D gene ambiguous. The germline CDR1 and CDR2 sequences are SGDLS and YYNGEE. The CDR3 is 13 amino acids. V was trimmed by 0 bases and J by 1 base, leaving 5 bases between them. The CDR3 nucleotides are TGTGCCAGCAGCGTAGAGCCTTCCTACGAGCAGTACTTC. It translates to CASSVEPSYEQYF.

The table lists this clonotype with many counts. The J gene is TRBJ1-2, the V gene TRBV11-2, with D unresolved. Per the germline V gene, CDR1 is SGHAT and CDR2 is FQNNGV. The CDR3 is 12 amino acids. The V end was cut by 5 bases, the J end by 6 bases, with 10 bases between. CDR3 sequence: CASSPRQNGYTF. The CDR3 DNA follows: TGTGCCAGCAGCCCAAGGCAGAATGGCTACACCTTC.

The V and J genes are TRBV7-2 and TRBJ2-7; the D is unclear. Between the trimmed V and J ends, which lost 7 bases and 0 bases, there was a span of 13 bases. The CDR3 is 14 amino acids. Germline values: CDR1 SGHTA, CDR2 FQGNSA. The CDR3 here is CASTHSGSSYEQYF. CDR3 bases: TGTGCCAGCACCCATTCGGGCAGCTCCTACGAGCAGTACTTC.

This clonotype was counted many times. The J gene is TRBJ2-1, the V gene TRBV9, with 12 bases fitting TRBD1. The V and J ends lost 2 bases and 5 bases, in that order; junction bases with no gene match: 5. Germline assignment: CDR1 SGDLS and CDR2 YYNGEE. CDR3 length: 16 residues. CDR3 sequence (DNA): TGTGCCAGCAGCGTTAGGGGACAGGGGGCCGACAATGAGCAGTTCTTC. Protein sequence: CASSVRGQGADNEQFF.

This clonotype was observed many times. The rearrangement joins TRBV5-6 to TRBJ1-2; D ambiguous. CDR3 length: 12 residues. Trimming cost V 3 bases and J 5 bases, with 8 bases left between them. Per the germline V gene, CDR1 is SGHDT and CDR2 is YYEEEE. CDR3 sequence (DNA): TGTGCCAGCAGCTCAGAGATGTATGGCTACACCTTC. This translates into CASSSEMYGYTF.

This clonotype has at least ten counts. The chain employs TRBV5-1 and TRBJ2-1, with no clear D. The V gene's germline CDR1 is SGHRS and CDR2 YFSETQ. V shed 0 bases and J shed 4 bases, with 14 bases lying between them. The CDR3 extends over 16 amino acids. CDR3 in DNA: TGCGCCAGCAGCTTGGCCCGAGAACTAAGGTACAATGAGCAGTTCTTC. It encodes CASSLARELRYNEQFF.

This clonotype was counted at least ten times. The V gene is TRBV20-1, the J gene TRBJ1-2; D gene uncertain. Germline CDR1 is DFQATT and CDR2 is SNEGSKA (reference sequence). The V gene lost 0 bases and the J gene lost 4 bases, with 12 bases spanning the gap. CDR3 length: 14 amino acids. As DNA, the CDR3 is TGCAGTGCTAGAGATCCCGGACGGCCCTATGGCTACACCTTC. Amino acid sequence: CSARDPGRPYGYTF.

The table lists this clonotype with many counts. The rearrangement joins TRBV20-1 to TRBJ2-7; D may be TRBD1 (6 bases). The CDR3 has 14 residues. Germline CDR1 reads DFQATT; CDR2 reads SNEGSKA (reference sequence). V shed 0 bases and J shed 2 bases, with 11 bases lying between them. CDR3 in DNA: TGCAGTGCTAGAGATATAGGGGGACCCTACGAGCAGTACTTC. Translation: CSARDIGGPYEQYF.

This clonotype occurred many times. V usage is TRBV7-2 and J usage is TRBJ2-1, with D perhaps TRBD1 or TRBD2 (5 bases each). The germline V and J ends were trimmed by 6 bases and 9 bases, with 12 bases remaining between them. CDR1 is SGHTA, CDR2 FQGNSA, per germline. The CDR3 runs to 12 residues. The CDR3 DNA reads TGTGCCAGCAGTTGGGACGTTCGTGAGCAGTTCTTC. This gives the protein CASSWDVREQFF.

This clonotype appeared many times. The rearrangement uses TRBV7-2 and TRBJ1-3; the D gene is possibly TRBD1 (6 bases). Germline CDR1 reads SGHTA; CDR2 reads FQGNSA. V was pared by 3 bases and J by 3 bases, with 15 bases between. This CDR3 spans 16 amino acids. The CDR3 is CASSFGGVGHGNTIYF. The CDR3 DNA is TGTGCCAGCAGCTTCGGGGGCGTAGGGCATGGAAACACCATATATTTT.

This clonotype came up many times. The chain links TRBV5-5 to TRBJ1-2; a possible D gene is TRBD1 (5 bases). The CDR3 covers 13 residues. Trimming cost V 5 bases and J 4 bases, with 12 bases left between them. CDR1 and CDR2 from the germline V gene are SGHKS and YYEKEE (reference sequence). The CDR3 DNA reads TGTGCCAGCAGACAGGACGGGCCCTATGGCTACACCTTC. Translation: CASRQDGPYGYTF.

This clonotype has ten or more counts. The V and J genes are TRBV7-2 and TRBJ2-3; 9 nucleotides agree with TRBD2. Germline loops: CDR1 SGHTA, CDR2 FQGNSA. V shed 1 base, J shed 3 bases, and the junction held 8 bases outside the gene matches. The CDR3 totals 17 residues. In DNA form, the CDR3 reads TGTGCCAGCAGCTTAGGGCCTGCGGGGGGGTTTACAGATACGCAGTATTTT. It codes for CASSLGPAGGFTDTQYF.

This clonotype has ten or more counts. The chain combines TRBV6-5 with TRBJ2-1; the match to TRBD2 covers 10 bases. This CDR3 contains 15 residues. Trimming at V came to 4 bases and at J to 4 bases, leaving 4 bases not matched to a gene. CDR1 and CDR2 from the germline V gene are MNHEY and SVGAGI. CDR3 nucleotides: TGTGCCAGCAGTTCCCCTAGCGGGAGATACAATGAGCAGTTCTTC. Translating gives CASSSPSGRYNEQFF.

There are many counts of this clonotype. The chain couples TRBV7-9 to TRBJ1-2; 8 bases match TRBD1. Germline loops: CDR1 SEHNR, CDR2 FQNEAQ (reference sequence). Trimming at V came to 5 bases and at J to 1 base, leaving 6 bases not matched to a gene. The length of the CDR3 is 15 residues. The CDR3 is CASSPGTGFNYGYTF. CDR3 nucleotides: TGTGCCAGCAGCCCGGGGACAGGTTTTAACTATGGCTACACCTTC.

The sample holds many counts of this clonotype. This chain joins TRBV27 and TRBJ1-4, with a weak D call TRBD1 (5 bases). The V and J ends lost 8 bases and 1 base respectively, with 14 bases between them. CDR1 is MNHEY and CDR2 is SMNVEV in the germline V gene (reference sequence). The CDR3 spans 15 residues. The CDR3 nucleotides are TGTGCCAGCGGACAATACGGGGGAACTAATGAAAAACTGTTTTTT. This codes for CASGQYGGTNEKLFF.

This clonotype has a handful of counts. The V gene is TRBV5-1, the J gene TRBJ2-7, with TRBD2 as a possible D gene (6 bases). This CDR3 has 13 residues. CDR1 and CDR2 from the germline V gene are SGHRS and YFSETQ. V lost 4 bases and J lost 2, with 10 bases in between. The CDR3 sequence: CASSLLATYEQYF. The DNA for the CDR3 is TGCGCCAGCAGCCTTCTAGCGACCTACGAGCAGTACTTC.

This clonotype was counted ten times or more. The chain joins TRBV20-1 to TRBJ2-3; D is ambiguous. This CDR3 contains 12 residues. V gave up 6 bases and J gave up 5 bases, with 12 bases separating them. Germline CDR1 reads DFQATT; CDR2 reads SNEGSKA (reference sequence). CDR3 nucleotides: TGCAGTGCCTTGGAAGGGAAAGATACGCAGTATTTT. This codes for CSALEGKDTQYF.

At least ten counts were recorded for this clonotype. CDR3 bases: TGCAGTGCCGTGGAGGGGGCCGGAAACTATGGCTACACCTTC. This codes for CSAVEGAGNYGYTF. The chain recombines TRBV20-1 with TRBJ1-2, with 7 bases lining up with TRBD1. Per the germline V gene, CDR1 is DFQATT and CDR2 is SNEGSKA (reference sequence). The junction had 9 bases not matched to a gene; V was cut back by 6 bases and J by 2 bases. The CDR3 is made up of 14 amino acids.

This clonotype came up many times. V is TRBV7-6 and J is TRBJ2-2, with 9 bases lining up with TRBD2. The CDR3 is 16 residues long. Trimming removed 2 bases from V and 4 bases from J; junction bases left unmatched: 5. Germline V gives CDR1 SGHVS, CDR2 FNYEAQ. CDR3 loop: CASSLPAGGLTGELFF. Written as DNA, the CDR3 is TGTGCCAGCAGCTTACCAGCGGGAGGTCTCACCGGGGAGCTGTTTTTT.

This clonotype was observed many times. CDR3 residues: CASSPLIGGYGYTF. The CDR3 DNA is TGTGCCAGCAGCCCCCTCATAGGGGGCTATGGCTACACCTTC. This rearrangement joins TRBV7-2 to TRBJ1-2, with a possible D match to TRBD1 (6 bases). The germline V and J ends were trimmed by 5 bases and 4 bases, with 14 bases remaining between them. CDR1 and CDR2 (germline): SGHTA, FQGNSA. This CDR3 contains 14 residues.

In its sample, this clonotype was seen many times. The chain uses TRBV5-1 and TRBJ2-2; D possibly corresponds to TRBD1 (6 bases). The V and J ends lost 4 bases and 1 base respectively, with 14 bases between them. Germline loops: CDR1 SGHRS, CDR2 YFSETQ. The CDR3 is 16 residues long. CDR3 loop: CASSRESTGNTGELFF. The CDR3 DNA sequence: TGCGCCAGCAGCCGAGAATCGACAGGGAACACCGGGGAGCTGTTTTTT. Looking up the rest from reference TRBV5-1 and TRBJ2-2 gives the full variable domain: KAGVTQTPRYLIKTRGQQVTLSCSPISGHRSVSWYQQTPGQGLQFLFEYFSETQRNKGNFPGRFSGRQFSNSRSEMNVSTLELGDSALYLCASSRESTGNTGELFFGEGSRLTVL.

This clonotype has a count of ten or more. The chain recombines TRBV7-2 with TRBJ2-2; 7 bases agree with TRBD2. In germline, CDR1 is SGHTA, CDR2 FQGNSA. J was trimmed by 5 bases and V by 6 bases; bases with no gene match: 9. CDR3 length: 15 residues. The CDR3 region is CASRAGTTWTGELFF. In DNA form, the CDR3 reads TGTGCCAGCAGGGCCGGGACTACTTGGACCGGGGAGCTGTTTTTT.

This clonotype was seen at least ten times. CDR3 coding DNA: TGCGCCAGCAGCTTGAGGCTAGCGGGGATCCTTAACAATGAGCAGTTCTTC. It yields the protein CASSLRLAGILNNEQFF. The rearrangement uses TRBV5-1 and TRBJ2-1; the match to TRBD2 covers 9 bases. This CDR3 has 17 residues. The J segment lost 5 bases and the V segment lost 1 base, leaving 10 bases of the junction unmatched. Germline loops: CDR1 SGHRS, CDR2 YFSETQ.